The 30 T cell receptor beta chains below all came from one sample that was sequenced in a study of T cells after yellow fever vaccination (dated by TCRdb to between 2018 and 2021). The sample's treatment or condition label is to be understood as: live attenuated yellow fever vaccine strain. The library was built by means of 5' RACE. The sample was run on an Illumina HiSeq 2500. TCRdb applied fastp at Q25 and MiXCR to the public reads, then kept only in-frame beta chains. Each entry merges the rows of one CDR3 protein and shows their most common DNA and genes. The sample table contains approximately 550,000 distinct CDR3 sequences; only one count was recorded for 13% of them. Together, the top ten hold over 12% of the sample. Sequenced here: PBMCs, sampled on the day of the yellow fever booster vaccination. The source is a man younger than 40 who received the YFV17D yellow fever vaccine.

The chain recombines TRBV24-1 with TRBJ1-4; D unresolved. This CDR3 is built from 13 residues. V lost 2 bases and J 10 bases, leaving 10 bases between the germline ends. Germline-derived CDR1 and CDR2 are KGHDR and SFDVKD. Written as DNA, the CDR3 is TGTGCCACCAGTGATTCAGTGGGCAGAAAACTGTTTTTT. Translation: CATSDSVGRKLFF.

This clonotype was found a few times. This sequence joins TRBV4-3 and TRBJ2-7; maybe TRBD2 (5 bases). This CDR3 spans 17 amino acids. V was shortened by 0 bases and J by 0 bases, with 15 bases between the two germline ends. Germline V CDR1 and CDR2: LGHNA, YSLEER. CDR3 nucleotide sequence: TGCGCCAGCAGCCAAGATTTTCCGGGGATGGGCTCCTACGAGCAGTACTTC. Translated: CASSQDFPGMGSYEQYF.

The rearrangement joins TRBV20-1 to TRBJ2-1; 8 bases are shared with TRBD2. The germline V gene has CDR1 DFQATT and CDR2 SNEGSKA (reference sequence). J was trimmed by 0 bases and V by 5 bases; bases with no gene match: 6. There are 15 residues in the CDR3. This CDR3 is CSAYSSGSSYNEQFF. The CDR3 region has the DNA TGCAGTGCTTACTCCAGCGGGAGCTCCTACAATGAGCAGTTCTTC.

In its sample, this clonotype was seen a few times. This chain links TRBV19 with TRBJ2-2; D is possibly TRBD1 (6 bases). This CDR3 has 11 residues. In germline, CDR1 is LNHDA, CDR2 SQIVND (reference sequence). Trimming shortened V by 10 bases and J by 7 bases, and 10 bases separated the two germline ends. The CDR3 loop is CATQGNGELFF. As DNA, the CDR3 is TGTGCCACCCAGGGGAACGGGGAGCTGTTTTTT. Full variable domain (missing parts from reference TRBV19 and TRBJ2-2): DGGITQSPKYLFRKEGQNVTLSCEQNLNHDAMYWYRQDPGQGLRLIYYSQIVNDFQKGDIAEGYSVSREKKESFPLTVTSAQKNPTAFYLCATQGNGELFFGEGSRLTVL.

This sequence joins TRBV7-2 and TRBJ1-2, with D maybe TRBD1 (6 bases). Trimming shortened V by 5 bases and J by 4 bases, and 17 bases separated the two germline ends. Germline V gives CDR1 SGHTA, CDR2 FQGNSA. The CDR3 is made up of 15 amino acids. CDR3: CASSIGGMKSYGYTF. CDR3 sequence (DNA): TGTGCCAGCAGCATCGGGGGCATGAAGAGCTATGGCTACACCTTC.

In its sample, this clonotype was seen many times. The chain has TRBV6-2 or TRBV6-3 and TRBJ2-7; D unclear. CDR1 is MNHEY and CDR2 is SVGEGT in the germline V gene. V was trimmed by 8 bases and J by 2 bases, leaving 4 bases between them. The CDR3 is 10 amino acids. CDR3 protein: CASGTYEQYF. The CDR3 DNA reads as TGTGCCAGCGGTACCTACGAGCAGTACTTC.

This clonotype was seen once. An end of the junction differs from the germline gene, which may be a read error. The rearrangement uses TRBV5-1 and TRBJ2-5; D is ambiguous. Germline values: CDR1 SGHRS, CDR2 YFSETQ. The CDR3 runs to 14 residues. The CDR3 nucleotides read TGCGCCAGCCGCTTAGGGCAGACCCAAGAGACCCAGTACTTC. This translates into CASRLGQTQETQYF.

The CDR3, as DNA: TGTGCCAGCTCAGCCCCAGACGGGAATGAGCAGTTCTTC. Protein: CASSAPDGNEQFF. J is TRBJ2-1 and V is TRBV18, with no clear D. V lost 5 bases and J lost 7, with 12 bases in between. The length of the CDR3 is 13 residues. Germline-derived CDR1 and CDR2 are KGHSH and LQKENI.

The rearrangement uses TRBV7-3 and TRBJ2-1; TRBD2 matches 7 bases. The CDR3 runs to 14 residues. CDR1 and CDR2 from the germline V gene are SGHTA and FQGTGA. J was trimmed by 4 bases and V by 5 bases; bases with no gene match: 5. For the CDR3, the DNA is TGTGCCAGCAGCCTCGGGACTATTTACAATGAGCAGTTCTTC. Protein sequence: CASSLGTIYNEQFF.

This chain connects TRBV7-9 to TRBJ1-1; a weak D match, TRBD1 (5 bases). The CDR3 spans 14 residues. V lost 0 bases and J lost 4, with 9 bases in between. From germline, CDR1 is SEHNR and CDR2 FQNEAQ (reference sequence). This chain's CDR3 is CASSLATGSTEAFF. For the CDR3, the DNA is TGTGCCAGCAGCTTAGCAACAGGAAGCACTGAAGCTTTCTTT.

About this clonotype: Just one base apart from a much larger clone, this may be a read error. The V gene is TRBV6-2 or TRBV6-3, the J gene TRBJ1-1; TRBD1 matches at 7 bases. Germline CDR1 and CDR2: MNHEY and SVGEGT. The CDR3 loop spans 14 amino acids. This chain's CDR3 is CASSQQGMNTEALF. CDR3 nucleotides: TGTGCCAGCAGTCAACAGGGGATGAACACTGAAGCTCTCTTT.

The CDR3 sequence: CASSEYAGSYEQYF. CDR3 DNA sequence: TGTGCCAGCTCAGAGTACGCAGGTTCCTACGAGCAGTACTTC. The rearrangement links TRBV18 to TRBJ2-7, with D unresolved. The V gene lost 5 bases and the J gene lost 1 base, with 12 bases spanning the gap. The CDR3 totals 14 residues. Germline CDR1 KGHSH, CDR2 LQKENI.

V and J are TRBV6-5 and TRBJ2-7; a possible D gene is TRBD1 (5 bases). This CDR3 is 11 amino acids long. Germline V gene sequence: CDR1 MNHEY, CDR2 SVGAGI. Trimming shortened V by 6 bases and J by 2 bases, and 5 bases separated the two germline ends. The CDR3 here is CASRQAYEQYF. Written as DNA, the CDR3 is TGTGCCAGCAGACAGGCCTACGAGCAGTACTTC.

This chain joins TRBV5-1 and TRBJ1-2, with D hard to call. CDR3 length: 14 residues. V was shortened by 6 bases and J by 2 bases, with 14 bases between the two germline ends. Looked up from germline, CDR1 is SGHRS and CDR2 is YFSETQ. The CDR3 loop is CASKVIDGNYGYTF. DNA for the CDR3: TGCGCCAGCAAAGTTATCGACGGAAACTATGGCTACACCTTC. Full variable domain (rest looked up from reference TRBV5-1 and TRBJ1-2): KAGVTQTPRYLIKTRGQQVTLSCSPISGHRSVSWYQQTPGQGLQFLFEYFSETQRNKGNFPGRFSGRQFSNSRSEMNVSTLELGDSALYLCASKVIDGNYGYTFGSGTRLTVV.

Here the CDR3 reads CASSLTKTSGEQFF. CDR3 DNA sequence: TGTGCCAGCAGCCTTACCAAAACTAGCGGCGAGCAGTTCTTC. The V and J genes are TRBV6-1 and TRBJ2-1; TRBD2 agrees at 8 bases. CDR3 length: 14 residues. The trim removed 6 bases at V and 10 bases at J, leaving 11 bases unmatched. Germline values: CDR1 MNHNS, CDR2 SASEGT.

This clonotype has only a few counts. This chain uses TRBV28 with TRBJ2-5, with 10 bases matching TRBD2. Germline V gene data show CDR1 as MDHEN and CDR2 as SYDVKM. CDR3 length: 17 amino acids. Trimming removed 6 bases from V and 4 bases from J; junction bases left unmatched: 14. This chain's CDR3 is CASSTPGLAGVRETQYF. The CDR3 DNA is TGTGCCAGCAGCACACCCGGGCTAGCGGGAGTGAGAGAGACCCAGTACTTC.

This clonotype has only a few counts. The chain employs TRBV11-1 and TRBJ2-7, with D perhaps matching TRBD2 (5 bases). From germline, CDR1 is SGHAT and CDR2 FQDESV (reference sequence). V was pared by 4 bases and J by 3 bases, with 16 bases between. CDR3 size: 15 residues. CDR3 DNA: TGTGCCAGCAGCTCCCCGGGGTTCGTAAACTACGAGCAGTACTTC. It encodes CASSSPGFVNYEQYF.

This clonotype was detected only a few times. The chain couples TRBV7-2 to TRBJ2-3, with TRBD2 identical over 11 bases. CDR1 and CDR2 from the germline V gene are SGHTA and FQGNSA. J gave up 8 bases and V 3 bases, and 1 base lay outside the gene matches. This CDR3 has 13 residues. The DNA for the CDR3 is TGTGCCAGCAGCTTGGGGACTAGCGGTACGCAGTATTTT. Its translation is CASSLGTSGTQYF.

This chain joins TRBV7-9 and TRBJ2-5; tentatively, D is TRBD2 (5 bases). The length of the CDR3 is 13 residues. Trimming removed 8 bases from V and 4 bases from J, with 14 bases in between. The germline V gene has CDR1 SEHNR and CDR2 FQNEAQ (reference sequence). CDR3 nucleotide sequence: TGTGCCAGCGGCACCGAGGGTGGAGAGACCCAGTACTTC. Amino acid sequence: CASGTEGGETQYF.

There are a few counts of this clonotype. V is TRBV24-1 and J is TRBJ2-7; 9 nucleotides match TRBD1. The V segment lost 4 bases and the J segment 5 bases; nucleotides outside the gene matches: 8. Germline-derived CDR1 and CDR2 are KGHDR and SFDVKD. This CDR3 is built from 15 residues. The CDR3 DNA reads TGTGCCACCAGTGACCCCGGGACAGGGTCCAACGAGCAGTACTTC. Translated, it gives CATSDPGTGSNEQYF.

This clonotype showed up just a few times. This chain connects TRBV9 to TRBJ1-2; no clear D. Between the trimmed V and J ends, which lost 4 bases and 8 bases, there was a span of 18 bases. This CDR3 contains 14 residues. Germline lookup yields CDR1 SGDLS and CDR2 YYNGEE. CDR3 in DNA: TGTGCCAGCAGCTTCCGGGATCCTAGCCGGGGCTACACCTTC. Amino acids: CASSFRDPSRGYTF. Full variable domain (remainder filled in from reference TRBV9 and TRBJ1-2): DSGVTQTPKHLITATGQRVTLRCSPRSGDLSVYWYQQSLDQGLQFLIQYYNGEERAKGNILERFSAQQFPDLHSELNLSSLELGDSALYFCASSFRDPSRGYTFGSGTRLTVV.

This clonotype turned up a few times. This chain joins TRBV20-1 and TRBJ1-2; D call uncertain. Trimming shortened V by 4 bases and J by 0 bases, and 9 bases separated the two germline ends. The CDR3 runs to 13 residues. CDR1 DFQATT and CDR2 SNEGSKA come from the germline V gene (reference sequence). The CDR3 spells CSATIKTNYGYTF. CDR3 coding DNA: TGCAGTGCTACAATAAAGACTAACTATGGCTACACCTTC.

V gene TRBV6-2 or TRBV6-3 combines with J gene TRBJ2-3; no reliable D call. In germline, CDR1 is MNHEY, CDR2 SVGEGT. Trimming stripped 11 bases from V and 2 bases from J, with 14 bases between. The CDR3 runs 13 residues. CDR3 residues: CAAPQDPTDTQYF. CDR3 DNA sequence: TGTGCCGCCCCCCAGGACCCCACAGATACGCAGTATTTT.

This clonotype was counted a few times. This chain links TRBV5-1 with TRBJ2-7; TRBD2 is a possible D gene (6 bases). Germline-derived CDR1 and CDR2 are SGHRS and YFSETQ. The CDR3 has 14 residues. V lost 5 bases and J 1 base, leaving 13 bases between the germline ends. The CDR3 DNA sequence: TGCGCCAGCAGTAAAGAGGCGGGATCCTACGAGCAGTACTTC. This encodes CASSKEAGSYEQYF.

CDR3 bases: TGCGCCAGCAGCCAAGGGTACGGGGGCGAAGAGACCCAGTACTTC. Protein product: CASSQGYGGEETQYF. The chain carries TRBV4-3 and TRBJ2-5; D might be TRBD1 or TRBD2, each matching 6 bases. The CDR3 extends over 15 amino acids. V lost 1 base and J 3 bases, leaving 12 bases between the germline ends. CDR1 is LGHNA and CDR2 is YSLEER in the germline V gene.

This clonotype was recorded a few times. The V gene is TRBV12-3 or TRBV12-4, the J gene TRBJ2-5; weak D call: TRBD1 (5 bases). V dropped 5 bases and J dropped 2 bases, with 21 bases sitting between them. This CDR3 contains 17 residues. The CDR3 loop reads CASSPLLGLQGQETQYF. CDR3 coding DNA: TGTGCCAGCAGTCCGTTATTAGGTCTGCAGGGACAAGAGACCCAGTACTTC.

This clonotype was observed a few times. V gene TRBV29-1 combines with J gene TRBJ2-3, with no clear D. V lost 3 bases, J lost 7 bases, and 17 bases lay in between. This CDR3 region has 14 residues. The germline CDR1 and CDR2 sequences are SQVTM and ANQGSEA. This chain's CDR3 is CSVEDSGVSYTQYF. DNA of the CDR3: TGCAGCGTTGAGGATAGTGGGGTCTCTTATACGCAGTATTTT.

This clonotype was picked up many times. The chain carries TRBV7-2 and TRBJ2-2; D unclear. With 6 bases removed from V and 0 bases from J, the gap between germline ends came to 14 bases. The germline V gene has CDR1 SGHTA and CDR2 FQGNSA. The CDR3 loop spans 16 amino acids. The CDR3 DNA follows: TGTGCCAGCAGGTCAGGCCGGGCCGCGAACACCGGGGAGCTGTTTTTT. This encodes CASRSGRAANTGELFF.

This clonotype was counted only a few times. The chain combines TRBV29-1 with TRBJ2-6, with D perhaps matching TRBD1 (6 bases). Trimming shortened V by 6 bases and J by 1 base, and 10 bases separated the two germline ends. Per the germline V gene, CDR1 is SQVTM and CDR2 is ANQGSEA. The length of the CDR3 is 14 residues. The CDR3 DNA reads TGCAGCGTCCTACAGGGTTCTGGGGCCAACGTCCTGACTTTC. Protein: CSVLQGSGANVLTF.

The gene calls are TRBV7-2 and TRBJ2-1; 8 positions agree with TRBD1. Trimming took 6 bases from V and 8 from J; bases not matched to a gene: 3. This CDR3 has 12 amino acids. Per the germline V gene, CDR1 is SGHTA and CDR2 is FQGNSA. CDR3 sequence reads: CASSQGAYEQFF. The CDR3, as DNA: TGTGCCAGCAGTCAGGGGGCATATGAGCAGTTCTTC.